This TCR beta chain appears in the sequencing data of a study of neoadjuvant anti-PD-1 for oral cavity cancer. The length of the CDR3 is 13 residues. Germline-derived CDR1 and CDR2 are SGHRS and YFSETQ. Deletions cut 0 bases from V and 0 bases from J, with 3 bases between. Clones were sequenced by immunoSEQ multiplex PCR, and TCRdb holds only the in-frame ones, with some missing. The data show more than 8,000 clones, almost 65% seen once. Time point meaning: after neoadjuvant nivolumab, at surgical resection. V usage is TRBV5-1 and J usage is TRBJ1-1; D unresolved. The origin of this receptor is a person between 35 and 79 years old with oral cavity squamous cell carcinoma. The sample was PBMCs, taken after nivolumab (anti-PD-1) treatment. CDR3 sequence reads: CASSLEVNTEAFF. Here the CDR3 DNA reads TGCGCCAGCAGCTTGGAGGTGAACACTGAAGCTTTCTTT.